The clone carrying this TCR beta chain showed up just a few times. Its target is not known. Treatment defined: oral pan-JAK inhibitor, 5-10 mg twice daily. Both peripheral blood and punch biopsies of lesional scalp skin were obtained from patients who had alopecia areata. Extracted RNA was reverse transcribed, and the resulting cDNA served as sequencing template. TCRdb keeps only in-frame clones here, not all; method: immunoSEQ multiplex PCR. The sample lists about 150,000 clones; 45% to 60% were seen once. The CDR3 is 15 amino acids. Germline assignment: CDR1 LNHDA and CDR2 SQIVND (reference sequence). Unmatched junction bases numbered 8, after V lost 6 bases and J lost 4 bases. The data were obtained in a study of CD8+ T cells in alopecia areata. Study-level background: Affected scalp percentage gauged treated patients' severity. General study points: Against the mouse data, patients shared TCRs less clearly, possibly for HLA reasons.

The chain employs TRBV19 and TRBJ1-5, with 8 bases aligning to TRBD1. The sequence derives from a human donor with alopecia areata. Here the sequenced sample was CD8+ T cells sorted from blood, taken at week 4, from a patient treated with tofacitinib. The CDR3 sequence is CASSPRQGTNQPQHF. The DNA of the CDR3 is TGTGCCAGTAGCCCCCGACAGGGGACAAATCAGCCCCAGCATTTT.